The clone carrying this TCR beta chain occurred many times. The antigen is unknown. The entry originates in a study of T cell repertoires in cytomegalovirus infection. Study-wide background: In public TCR beta signatures, there were indications of both CMV infection and matching HLA type.

From germline, CDR1 is SGHVS and CDR2 FNYEAQ. Between the trimmed V and J ends, which lost 0 bases and 6 bases, there was a span of 10 bases. The CDR3 has 14 amino acids. TCRdb re-called the reads through MiXCR, storing one row per CDR3 protein. Of roughly 150,000 distinct CDR3 sequences listed, about a quarter were seen once; the top ten hold about 10%. Points from the study as a whole: Dominating the ex vivo response were HLA-C-restricted CMV-specific TCR beta clonotypes.

This receptor was obtained from a human donor in good health (CMV status not recorded). Some clones in this sample may be carry-over from other donors' samples. The gene calls are TRBV7-6 and TRBJ2-3, with D possibly TRBD2 on 6 matching bases. Sequencing was done on a sample of PBMCs. The CDR3 loop is CASSLAGGFDTQYF. Here the CDR3 DNA reads TGTGCCAGCAGCTTAGCGGGGGGATTCGATACGCAGTATTTT.